This T cell receptor (beta chain) was obtained from a study of T cells in Graves' hyperthyroidism and ophthalmopathy. Study as a whole: It was at initial diagnosis, before any treatment, that peripheral blood was collected.

From RNA transcripts, TCR beta CDR3 regions were amplified. TCR CDR3 regions were first amplified by RT-PCR with HTBI primers. TCRdb reprocessed the multiplex PCR reads with MiXCR, giving one entry per CDR3 protein. The sample holds under 350,000 distinct CDR3 sequences, roughly 15% seen once. This clonotype was seen many times. The clonotype originates from a woman aged 40 to 50 with Graves' ophthalmopathy. The sequencing input was blood.

For the CDR3, the DNA is TGCAGTGCTAGAGATTTGCGGGCGACCTACAATGAGCAGTTCTTC. It translates to CSARDLRATYNEQFF. The rearrangement joins TRBV20-1 to TRBJ2-1; possibly TRBD2 for D (5 bases). Trimming took off 0 bases at V and 2 bases at J, with 11 bases between the two ends. Germline CDR1 and CDR2: DFQATT and SNEGSKA (reference sequence). This CDR3 comprises 15 residues.